Each of the 26 T cell receptor beta chains below was sequenced from the same sample in a study of T-cell memory formation after mild COVID-19. TCRdb processed the 5' RACE reads anew with MiXCR; each CDR3 protein has one entry. The table records 500,000 to 600,000 distinct CDR3 sequences, over 15% of them present only once. The sample was PBMCs or a T cell subset sorted from them (not recorded which). Every receptor here comes from an adult woman who had mild COVID-19 (a few samples of this study predate the infection). Cell type and time point are not known.

The chain has TRBV4-1 and TRBJ1-6; D not certain. The germline gives CDR1 MGHRA, CDR2 YSYEKL. The CDR3 contains 16 residues. Deletions cut 1 base from V and 3 bases from J, with 10 bases between. CDR3 sequence reads: CASSQVPQGYNSPLHF. CDR3 nucleotide sequence: TGCGCCAGCAGCCAAGTACCCCAAGGCTATAATTCACCCCTCCACTTT.

There are a few counts of this clonotype. The chain uses TRBV7-9 and TRBJ2-6, with TRBD2 as a possible D gene (6 bases). The CDR3 is 16 amino acids. Germline V gives CDR1 SEHNR, CDR2 FQNEAQ (reference sequence). Between the trimmed V and J ends, which lost 3 bases and 0 bases, there was a span of 9 bases. CDR3 sequence: CASSLGLRSGANVLTF. In nucleotides, the CDR3 is TGTGCCAGCAGCTTGGGACTTCGCTCTGGGGCCAACGTCCTGACTTTC.

The chain is built from TRBV7-8 and TRBJ2-3; D may match TRBD1 or TRBD2 (5 bases each). Germline CDR1 SGHVS, CDR2 FQNEAQ. Trimming removed 1 base from V and 4 bases from J, with 9 bases in between. The CDR3 length is 14 residues. CDR3 coding DNA: TGTGCCAGCAGCTTAGGGGGGTGGGCAGATACGCAGTATTTT. This encodes CASSLGGWADTQYF.

This chain joins TRBV4-1 and TRBJ1-2; no reliable D call. Between the trimmed V and J ends, which lost 1 base and 0 bases, there was a span of 9 bases. The CDR3 spans 15 residues. Germline lookup yields CDR1 MGHRA and CDR2 YSYEKL. This CDR3 reads CASSQAAGANYGYTF. In DNA, the CDR3 is TGCGCCAGCAGCCAAGCGGCCGGGGCTAACTATGGCTACACCTTC.

This clonotype was counted only a few times. This chain connects TRBV14 to TRBJ2-5; D is unresolved. Germline CDR1 and CDR2: SGHDN and FVKESK. Trimming stripped 1 base from V and 2 bases from J, with 5 bases between. The length of the CDR3 is 13 residues. The CDR3 sequence is CASSQVLQETQYF. CDR3 in DNA: TGTGCCAGCAGCCAAGTCTTACAAGAGACCCAGTACTTC.

This clonotype was observed many times. This chain links TRBV20-1 with TRBJ1-5, with TRBD1 matching over 10 bases. The CDR3 contains 16 residues. V shed 2 bases and J 5 bases; nucleotides not matched to a gene: 9. Per germline, CDR1 DFQATT and CDR2 SNEGSKA (reference sequence). The CDR3 region is CSARYLGQGRDQPQHF. The CDR3 nucleotides read TGCAGTGCTAGATATTTGGGACAGGGGAGAGATCAGCCCCAGCATTTT.

This clonotype was seen at least ten times. The chain couples TRBV7-3 to TRBJ2-2; TRBD2 aligns across 10 bases. The CDR3 loop spans 16 amino acids. From germline, CDR1 is SGHTA and CDR2 FQGTGA. The junction had 9 bases not matched to a gene; V was cut back by 5 bases and J by 6 bases. CDR3 amino acids: CASSPGLAVRAGELFF. The CDR3 bases are TGTGCCAGCAGCCCAGGACTAGCGGTCCGTGCCGGGGAGCTGTTTTTT. Based on the CDR3 plus reference TRBV7-3 and TRBJ2-2, the full variable domain is GAGVSQTPSNKVTEKGKYVELRCDPISGHTALYWYRQSLGQGPEFLIYFQGTGAADDSGLPNDRFFAVRPEGSVSTLKIQRTERGDSAVYLCASSPGLAVRAGELFFGEGSRLTVL.

This clonotype has a handful of counts. The chain joins TRBV7-2 to TRBJ2-7; 13 bases are a match to TRBD2. The CDR3 is 18 residues long. Germline lookup yields CDR1 SGHTA and CDR2 FQGNSA. V lost 0 bases and J lost 1; bases outside the gene matches: 6. The CDR3 region has the DNA TGTGCCAGCAGCTTAGCATGGACTAGCGGGAGAAGGTCCTACGAGCAGTACTTC. Translated: CASSLAWTSGRRSYEQYF.

This clonotype appeared a few times. The V gene is TRBV5-4, the J gene TRBJ2-1, with 13 bases identical to TRBD2. After removal of 0 bases from V and 8 bases from J, the junction contained 8 bases not matched to a gene. Germline V gene lookup returns CDR1 SGHNT and CDR2 YYREEE (reference sequence). CDR3 size: 17 residues. CDR3 DNA: TGTGCCAGCAGCTTGGGGACTAGCGGGAGACGATCGGATGAGCAGTTCTTC. Translated, it gives CASSLGTSGRRSDEQFF.

The V and J genes are TRBV7-6 and TRBJ2-3; unclear D gene. This CDR3 spans 16 amino acids. V was shortened by 5 bases and J by 0 bases, with 15 bases between the two germline ends. CDR1 is SGHVS and CDR2 is FNYEAQ in the germline V gene. CDR3 in amino acids: CASSPSLSFSTDTQYF. CDR3 DNA sequence: TGTGCCAGCAGCCCGAGCCTGTCTTTCAGCACAGATACGCAGTATTTT.

The V call is TRBV9, the J call TRBJ2-5, with a possible D match to TRBD2 (5 bases). Germline CDR1 and CDR2: SGDLS and YYNGEE. The CDR3 has 15 amino acids. V lost 4 bases and J lost 1, with 14 bases in between. This chain's CDR3 is CASSINGRVQETQYF. The CDR3 coding sequence is TGTGCCAGCAGCATCAACGGGCGGGTCCAAGAGACCCAGTACTTC. Full variable domain (outside the CDR3, taken from reference TRBV9 and TRBJ2-5): DSGVTQTPKHLITATGQRVTLRCSPRSGDLSVYWYQQSLDQGLQFLIQYYNGEERAKGNILERFSAQQFPDLHSELNLSSLELGDSALYFCASSINGRVQETQYFGPGTRLLVL.

This clonotype was counted only a few times. This chain connects TRBV20-1 to TRBJ2-7; D possibly corresponds to TRBD2 (6 bases). The CDR3 runs 15 residues. With 1 base removed from V and 2 bases from J, the gap between germline ends came to 15 bases. Germline lookup yields CDR1 DFQATT and CDR2 SNEGSKA (reference sequence). CDR3 nucleotides: TGCAGTGCTAGAGCTCCCGGGAGCCCCCCCTACGAGCAGTACTTC. Translating it yields CSARAPGSPPYEQYF.

This clonotype was seen only a few times. The chain is built from TRBV20-1 and TRBJ2-7; D remains ambiguous. Trimming cost V 1 base and J 2 bases, with 6 bases left between them. This CDR3 is built from 12 residues. Germline CDR1 reads DFQATT; CDR2 reads SNEGSKA (reference sequence). The CDR3 is CSARGEPYEQYF. The CDR3 nucleotides are TGCAGTGCTAGAGGGGAACCCTACGAGCAGTACTTC.

This clonotype occurred a few times. The chain couples TRBV7-9 to TRBJ2-1; TRBD1 is a possible D gene (6 bases). V was trimmed by 5 bases and J by 2 bases, leaving 13 bases between them. Germline assignment: CDR1 SEHNR and CDR2 FQNEAQ (reference sequence). This CDR3 region has 15 residues. Here the CDR3 DNA reads TGTGCCAGCAGCCACAACCGGGACACCTACAATGAGCAGTTCTTC. This encodes CASSHNRDTYNEQFF.

The chain has TRBV19 and TRBJ1-2, with D perhaps matching TRBD1 (6 bases). The CDR3 has 11 residues. Germline V gene lookup returns CDR1 LNHDA and CDR2 SQIVND (reference sequence). V lost 10 bases to trimming and J lost 5 bases, with 11 bases between them. Here the CDR3 reads CATPGEYGYTF. The DNA of the CDR3 is TGTGCCACCCCAGGGGAGTATGGCTACACCTTC.

This chain uses TRBV6-6 with TRBJ2-7; 8 bases align to TRBD1. CDR1 and CDR2 from the germline V gene are MNHNY and SVGAGI (reference sequence). With 4 bases clipped from V and 2 bases from J, the junction kept 7 bases outside the gene matches. This CDR3 is 15 amino acids long. This chain's CDR3 is CASSSQDRGTYEQYF. CDR3 nucleotide sequence: TGTGCCAGCAGTTCCCAAGACAGGGGCACCTACGAGCAGTACTTC.

This clonotype was observed many times. This chain links TRBV7-9 with TRBJ1-2; tentative D call: TRBD1 (6 bases). This CDR3 region has 13 residues. Germline V gene lookup returns CDR1 SEHNR and CDR2 FQNEAQ (reference sequence). The ends were cut back, 5 bases at V and 1 base at J, with 8 bases in the middle. As DNA, the CDR3 is TGTGCCAGCAGCGCACAGGGTAACTATGGCTACACCTTC. Residues: CASSAQGNYGYTF. The full variable domain, rest sourced from reference TRBV7-9 and TRBJ1-2, is DTGVSQNPRHKITKRGQNVTFRCDPISEHNRLYWYRQTLGQGPEFLTYFQNEAQLEKSRLLSDRFSAERPKGSFSTLEIQRTEQGDSAMYLCASSAQGNYGYTFGSGTRLTVV.

The chain couples TRBV6-5 to TRBJ2-3, with D maybe TRBD1 (6 bases). The V gene lost 2 bases and the J gene lost 2 bases, with 11 bases spanning the gap. Germline CDR1 MNHEY, CDR2 SVGAGI. This CDR3 spans 15 amino acids. For the CDR3, the DNA is TGTGCCAGCAGTTACCTGCAGGGACACACAGATACGCAGTATTTT. Translated, it gives CASSYLQGHTDTQYF.

This clonotype was found a few times. The chain carries TRBV15 and TRBJ2-3; 8 bases match TRBD1. The V and J ends lost 0 bases and 6 bases, in that order; junction bases with no gene match: 11. Germline CDR1 reads LNHNV; CDR2 reads YYDKDF (reference sequence). CDR3 length: 17 residues. The CDR3 region is CATSRDTAGTGFDTQYF. The CDR3 DNA sequence: TGTGCCACCAGCAGAGATACTGCCGGGACAGGTTTTGATACGCAGTATTTT.

V gene TRBV12-3 or TRBV12-4 combines with J gene TRBJ2-5; D ambiguous. This CDR3 is built from 16 residues. V was pared by 3 bases and J by 3 bases, with 17 bases between. CDR3 amino acids: CASSFYFGVGEETQYF. As DNA, the CDR3 is TGTGCCAGCAGTTTTTATTTTGGGGTCGGAGAAGAGACCCAGTACTTC.

This clonotype has a handful of counts. The chain joins TRBV4-2 to TRBJ2-6; D call uncertain. This CDR3 is 17 amino acids long. The germline gives CDR1 LGHNA, CDR2 YNFKEQ. Trimming stripped 0 bases from V and 0 bases from J, with 9 bases between. CDR3 coding DNA: TGTGCCAGCAGCCAAGACAGTACCCTCTCTGGGGCCAACGTCCTGACTTTC. Amino acids: CASSQDSTLSGANVLTF.

This clonotype was detected only a few times. The rearrangement joins TRBV12-3 or TRBV12-4 to TRBJ2-3; D is unclear. The length of the CDR3 is 13 residues. Between the trimmed V and J ends, which lost 1 base and 6 bases, there was a span of 8 bases. The CDR3 spells CASSLEVKDTQYF. DNA for the CDR3: TGTGCCAGCAGTTTAGAGGTAAAGGATACGCAGTATTTT.

This clonotype showed up just once. This chain connects TRBV20-1 to TRBJ1-2; tentatively, D is TRBD1 (5 bases). The CDR3 loop spans 13 amino acids. V was cut by 6 bases and J by 3 bases, with 14 bases left in between. CDR1 is DFQATT, CDR2 SNEGSKA, per germline (reference sequence). In DNA form, the CDR3 reads TGCAGTGCCACCCTCGGGGCCGACTATGGCTACACCTTC. As protein: CSATLGADYGYTF.

J is TRBJ1-5 and V is TRBV20-1; 11 nucleotides align to TRBD1. CDR3 length: 15 amino acids. CDR1 and CDR2 from the germline V gene are DFQATT and SNEGSKA (reference sequence). Trimming removed 5 bases from V and 6 bases from J; junction bases left unmatched: 9. The CDR3 nucleotides read TGCAGTGCTGGCAAGGGACAGGGGGGTATTCAGCCCCAGCATTTT. Translating gives CSAGKGQGGIQPQHF.

The V and J genes are TRBV12-3 or TRBV12-4 and TRBJ2-1; TRBD2 matches at 11 bases. The V and J ends lost 1 base and 4 bases, in that order; junction bases with no gene match: 3. The length of the CDR3 is 16 residues. Here the CDR3 reads CASSLGGLAVYNEQFF. The CDR3 DNA is TGTGCCAGCAGTTTAGGGGGACTAGCGGTTTACAATGAGCAGTTCTTC.

The V and J genes are TRBV29-1 and TRBJ2-2; 12 bases match TRBD2. CDR3 size: 16 residues. V lost 6 bases, J lost 4 bases, and 9 bases stayed unmatched. Germline CDR1 reads SQVTM; CDR2 reads ANQGSEA. CDR3 in amino acids: CSVDGTSGPSTGELFF. In nucleotides, the CDR3 is TGCAGCGTAGACGGGACTAGCGGGCCGAGCACCGGGGAGCTGTTTTTT.